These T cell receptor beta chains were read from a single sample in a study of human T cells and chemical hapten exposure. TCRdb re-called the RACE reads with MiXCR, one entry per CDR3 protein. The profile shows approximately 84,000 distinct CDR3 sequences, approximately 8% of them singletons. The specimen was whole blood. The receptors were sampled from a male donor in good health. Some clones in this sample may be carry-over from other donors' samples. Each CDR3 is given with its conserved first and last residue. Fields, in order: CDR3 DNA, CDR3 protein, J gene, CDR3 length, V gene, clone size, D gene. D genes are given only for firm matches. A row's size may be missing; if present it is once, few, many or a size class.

DNA: TGTGTCACCTCGGGGGTCACAGATACGCAGTATTTT
CDR3: CVTSGVTDTQYF
J: TRBJ2-3
length: 12
V: TRBV11-2
size: few
D: .

DNA: TGTGCCAGCAGCTTGGATAGGAGGGCGGGTGAGCAGTACTTC
CDR3: CASSLDRRAGEQYF
J: TRBJ2-7
length: 14
V: TRBV5-6
size: .
D: .

DNA: TGCGCCAGCAGCGACGGACAGCCTGAAGCTTTCTTT
CDR3: CASSDGQPEAFF
J: TRBJ1-1
length: 12
V: TRBV5-1
size: .
D: .

DNA: TGTGCCAGCAGCCGCCGAGGAGTAGAGACCCAGTACTTC
CDR3: CASSRRGVETQYF
J: TRBJ2-5
length: 13
V: TRBV12-3/TRBV12-4
size: .
D: .

DNA: TGTGCCAGCAGTCCGGGAGGGGCAACCTACGAGCAGTACTTC
CDR3: CASSPGGATYEQYF
J: TRBJ2-7
length: 14
V: TRBV6-5
size: few
D: TRBD2

DNA: TGTGCCAGCAGCTTAGCAACGGGGTCCGAAGCTTTCTTT
CDR3: CASSLATGSEAFF
J: TRBJ1-1
length: 13
V: TRBV11-2
size: few
D: .

DNA: TGTGCCAGTAGTACTTCCCGGGACAATTATAGCAATCAGCCCCAGCATTTT
CDR3: CASSTSRDNYSNQPQHF
J: TRBJ1-5
length: 17
V: TRBV19
size: .
D: .

DNA: TGTGCCAGCAGGGATGGGGAGGCCGGAAACACCATATATTTT
CDR3: CASRDGEAGNTIYF
J: TRBJ1-3
length: 14
V: TRBV3-1
size: .
D: .

DNA: TGTGCCAGCAGTGAGGGGGTAGGGACCGCAGACACTGAAGCTTTCTTT
CDR3: CASSEGVGTADTEAFF
J: TRBJ1-1
length: 16
V: TRBV2
size: few
D: .

DNA: TGTGCCAGCAGCTTACCGGGACAGGCTATGAGCGAGCAGTACTTC
CDR3: CASSLPGQAMSEQYF
J: TRBJ2-7
length: 15
V: TRBV5-6
size: many
D: TRBD1

DNA: TGCGCCAGCAGCCAAGAAAGGCGGGTAGCGCAGTACTTC
CDR3: CASSQERRVAQYF
J: TRBJ2-7
length: 13
V: TRBV4-3
size: few
D: .

DNA: TGCAGCGCCGATCCTAGGGATACCTACAATGAGCAGTTCTTC
CDR3: CSADPRDTYNEQFF
J: TRBJ2-1
length: 14
V: TRBV29-1
size: many
D: .

DNA: TGTGCCATCAGTGAGGGACAGGGGAATCAGCCCCAGCATTTT
CDR3: CAISEGQGNQPQHF
J: TRBJ1-5
length: 14
V: TRBV10-3
size: few
D: TRBD1

DNA: TGTGCCACCAGCCCAAACGGGTTGGGGACTGAAGCTTTCTTT
CDR3: CATSPNGLGTEAFF
J: TRBJ1-1
length: 14
V: TRBV15
size: many
D: .

DNA: TGTGCCAGCAGTTTTAATCCATGGGACACTGAAGCTTTCTTT
CDR3: CASSFNPWDTEAFF
J: TRBJ1-1
length: 14
V: TRBV12-3/TRBV12-4
size: .
D: .

DNA: TGTGCCAGCAGCTTATGGGGCAGGGGGTTGAAGTTCTACGAGCAGTACTTC
CDR3: CASSLWGRGLKFYEQYF
J: TRBJ2-7
length: 17
V: TRBV11-2
size: many
D: TRBD1

DNA: TGTGCCAGCAGCTTATCGGGGACAGGGGCGGGCACTGAAGCTTTCTTT
CDR3: CASSLSGTGAGTEAFF
J: TRBJ1-1
length: 16
V: TRBV7-9
size: .
D: TRBD1

DNA: TGTGCCAGCAGTTTTGACAGGGTGAACACTGAAGCTTTCTTT
CDR3: CASSFDRVNTEAFF
J: TRBJ1-1
length: 14
V: TRBV12-3/TRBV12-4
size: .
D: TRBD1

DNA: TGCAGCGTTGTCAGGGGAACTATTATGAACACTGAAGCTTTCTTT
CDR3: CSVVRGTIMNTEAFF
J: TRBJ1-1
length: 15
V: TRBV29-1
size: .
D: .

DNA: TGCAGCGTTATCCCCTTAGACAGGTCGAATGAGCAGTTCTTC
CDR3: CSVIPLDRSNEQFF
J: TRBJ2-1
length: 14
V: TRBV29-1
size: few
D: .

DNA: TGTGCCAGCAGCTCTAGCGGCAACGAGCTTTCCTTC
CDR3: CASSSSGNELSF
J: TRBJ2-1
length: 12
V: TRBV7-3
size: .
D: TRBD2

DNA: TGTGCCGTAGGGGGGTTCTCCTACGAGCAGTACTTC
CDR3: CAVGGFSYEQYF
J: TRBJ2-7
length: 12
V: TRBV27
size: many
D: .

DNA: TGTGCCAGCAGCGCGGGACTTCCTATTCTAGCCAAAAACATTCAGTACTTC
CDR3: CASSAGLPILAKNIQYF
J: TRBJ2-4
length: 17
V: TRBV7-8
size: many
D: .

DNA: TGCAGCGTCGAGGGATTGGCGGGCCAAGAGACCCAGTACTTC
CDR3: CSVEGLAGQETQYF
J: TRBJ2-5
length: 14
V: TRBV29-1
size: many
D: .

DNA: TGTGCCAGCAGCTTAGAACGGGGACAGGGTTCCTACGAGCAGTACTTC
CDR3: CASSLERGQGSYEQYF
J: TRBJ2-7
length: 16
V: TRBV11-2
size: few
D: TRBD1

DNA: TGTGCCAGCAGCGGCAGGACAGGCCTACGCACAGATACGCAGTATTTT
CDR3: CASSGRTGLRTDTQYF
J: TRBJ2-3
length: 16
V: TRBV7-2
size: .
D: TRBD1

DNA: TGCAGCGTTGTGTCTAGCGGGATCTACGAGCAGTACTTC
CDR3: CSVVSSGIYEQYF
J: TRBJ2-7
length: 13
V: TRBV29-1
size: many
D: TRBD2

DNA: TGTGCCAGCGGGACAGGGACTCTTAATTCACCCCTCCACTTT
CDR3: CASGTGTLNSPLHF
J: TRBJ1-6
length: 14
V: TRBV2
size: .
D: TRBD1